The 13 T cell receptor beta chains presented below share a single source sample, sequenced in a study of cytomegalovirus exposure and HLA in healthy donors. This PCR relied on a set of 60 Vbeta primers and 13 Jbeta primers. Generated by immunoSEQ multiplex PCR, the TCRdb table keeps only in-frame clones and is missing some. Found here are some 160,000 clones, approximately 81% of them singletons; the top ten hold about 2.5%. The sample consisted of PBMCs. The receptor source for this set is a man between 25 and 39 years old in good health and CMV-seropositive.

The chain has TRBV7-8 and TRBJ2-1, with D possibly being TRBD2 (6 bases). This CDR3 has 15 residues. The V end lost 4 bases, the J end lost 7 bases, and 17 bases lay between the germline ends. Germline CDR1 reads SGHVS; CDR2 reads FQNEAQ. The CDR3 DNA reads as TGTGCCAGCAGCTCCCAGCGGGTTCCAAAGAATGAGCAGTTCTTC. Protein product: CASSSQRVPKNEQFF.

This clone has only one observation. V usage is TRBV19 and J usage is TRBJ2-1; no clear D gene. This CDR3 is built from 13 residues. V lost 1 base, J lost 10 bases, and 11 bases lay in between. Germline-derived CDR1 and CDR2 are LNHDA and SQIVND (reference sequence). The CDR3 region is CASSIGMKHEQFF. CDR3 in DNA: TGTGCCAGTAGTATAGGTATGAAGCACGAGCAGTTCTTC.

CDR3 amino acids: CASSYRTSGRAPYEQYF. In DNA, the CDR3 is TGTGCCAGCAGTTACCGGACTAGCGGGAGGGCCCCCTACGAGCAGTACTTC. The chain uses TRBV7-2 and TRBJ2-7, with 15 bases aligning to TRBD2. The V segment lost 6 bases and the J segment 2 bases; nucleotides outside the gene matches: 8. There are 17 residues in the CDR3. CDR1 and CDR2 (germline): SGHTA, FQGNSA.

The chain joins TRBV7-2 to TRBJ2-1; 10 bases agree with TRBD1. This CDR3 is built from 17 residues. Germline V gene data show CDR1 as SGHTA and CDR2 as FQGNSA. Unmatched junction bases numbered 11, after V lost 4 bases and J lost 5 bases. The CDR3 region is CASSSPPRDRGDNEQFF. The CDR3 DNA is TGTGCCAGCAGCTCTCCCCCCCGGGACAGGGGCGACAATGAGCAGTTCTTC.

This clone has a single count. The rearrangement joins TRBV28 to TRBJ1-3, with TRBD1 matching 10 bases. V was pared by 4 bases and J by 5 bases, with 8 bases of the junction left unmatched. CDR1 MDHEN and CDR2 SYDVKM come from the germline V gene. CDR3 length equals 16 residues. CDR3 amino acids: CASSSTPGQGRNTIYF. DNA for the CDR3: TGTGCCAGCAGTTCTACGCCGGGACAGGGGAGAAACACCATATATTTT.

A few counts support this clone. V and J are TRBV4-1 and TRBJ2-7, with D possibly being TRBD1 (6 bases). Germline CDR1 and CDR2: MGHRA and YSYEKL. The germline V and J ends were trimmed by 0 bases and 2 bases, with 11 bases remaining between them. The CDR3 covers 15 residues. As DNA, the CDR3 is TGCGCCAGCAGCCAAGAAGGGGGTCCCGCCTACGAGCAGTACTTC. Residues: CASSQEGGPAYEQYF.

The V gene is TRBV28, the J gene TRBJ2-2; 7 bases agree with TRBD1. There are 12 residues in the CDR3. Germline lookup yields CDR1 MDHEN and CDR2 SYDVKM. Germline trimming cut 3 bases from V and 13 bases from J; bases unmatched to any gene: 5. The CDR3 DNA follows: TGTGCCAGCAGTTTTTCGGGACAGTGGCTGTTTTTT. This translates into CASSFSGQWLFF.

CDR3 DNA: TGTGCCAGTAGTATAGTCACAGATCCAAGCCCCTACGAGCAGTACTTC. Residues: CASSIVTDPSPYEQYF. V and J are TRBV19 and TRBJ2-5; D remains unclear. Matching the DNA end better, TRBJ2-7 makes the J call doubtful. The germline V gene has CDR1 LNHDA and CDR2 SQIVND (reference sequence). CDR3 length equals 16 residues.

The CDR3 DNA sequence: TGCGCCAGCAGTCCGGGGGACAGGGAACAGCCCCAGCATTTT. Translation gives CASSPGDREQPQHF. The chain employs TRBV23-1 and TRBJ1-5; 9 bases agree with TRBD1. TRBV23-1 is designated an ORF whose function remains uncertain. The V segment lost 4 bases and the J segment 7 bases; nucleotides outside the gene matches: 5. This CDR3 contains 14 residues.

The chain employs TRBV9 and TRBJ2-5; the D is unclear. The CDR3 is made up of 15 amino acids. Germline V lookup: CDR1 SGDLS, CDR2 YYNGEE. V was cut by 0 bases and J by 1 base, with 10 bases left in between. The CDR3 spells CASSVALESQETQYF. In DNA, the CDR3 is TGTGCCAGCAGCGTAGCTCTAGAGTCCCAAGAGACCCAGTACTTC. The full variable domain, its missing parts supplied by reference TRBV9 and TRBJ2-5, is DSGVTQTPKHLITATGQRVTLRCSPRSGDLSVYWYQQSLDQGLQFLIQYYNGEERAKGNILERFSAQQFPDLHSELNLSSLELGDSALYFCASSVALESQETQYFGPGTRLLVL.

This chain joins TRBV11-1 and TRBJ2-3; no clear D. V gave up 4 bases and J gave up 6 bases, with 14 bases separating them. Germline-derived CDR1 and CDR2 are SGHAT and FQDESV (reference sequence). The CDR3 contains 14 residues. CDR3 loop: CASSSPLRMDTQYF. CDR3 nucleotides: TGTGCCAGCAGCTCTCCTCTGAGGATGGATACGCAGTATTTT.

The rearrangement links TRBV6-9 to TRBJ2-7, with a possible D match to TRBD1 (9 bases). The CDR3 is 15 amino acids. With 7 bases removed from V and 0 bases from J, the gap between germline ends came to 16 bases. Per the germline V gene, CDR1 is MNHGY and CDR2 is SVAAGI. The CDR3 is CASTGGDRDSYEQYF. The DNA for the CDR3 is TGTGCCAGCACCGGGGGGGACAGGGACTCCTACGAGCAGTACTTC.

In its sample, this clone was seen once. This chain links TRBV28 with TRBJ1-5; TRBD1 is a possible D gene (6 bases). CDR3 length equals 15 residues. Between the trimmed V and J ends, which lost 0 bases and 2 bases, there was a span of 8 bases. Per the germline V gene, CDR1 is MDHEN and CDR2 is SYDVKM. The CDR3 is CASSLWSGGNQPQHF. In DNA, the CDR3 is TGTGCCAGCAGTTTATGGTCAGGGGGCAATCAGCCCCAGCATTTT.